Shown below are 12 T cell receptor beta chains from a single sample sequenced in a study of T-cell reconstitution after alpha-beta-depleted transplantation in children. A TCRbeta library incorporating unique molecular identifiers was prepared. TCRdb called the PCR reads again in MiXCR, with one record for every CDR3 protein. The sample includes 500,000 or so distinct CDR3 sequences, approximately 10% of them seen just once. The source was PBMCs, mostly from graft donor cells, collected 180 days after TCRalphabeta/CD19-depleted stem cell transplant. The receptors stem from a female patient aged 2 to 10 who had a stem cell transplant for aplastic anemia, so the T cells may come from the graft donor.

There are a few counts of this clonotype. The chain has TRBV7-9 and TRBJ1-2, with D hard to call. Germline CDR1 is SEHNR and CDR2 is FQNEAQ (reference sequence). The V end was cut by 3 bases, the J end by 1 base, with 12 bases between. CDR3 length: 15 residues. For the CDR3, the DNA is TGTGCCAGCAGCTTCGCTGGACGGGGTAACTATGGCTACACCTTC. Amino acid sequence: CASSFAGRGNYGYTF. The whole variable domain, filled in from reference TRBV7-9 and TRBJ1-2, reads DTGVSQNPRHKITKRGQNVTFRCDPISEHNRLYWYRQTLGQGPEFLTYFQNEAQLEKSRLLSDRFSAERPKGSFSTLEIQRTEQGDSAMYLCASSFAGRGNYGYTFGSGTRLTVV.

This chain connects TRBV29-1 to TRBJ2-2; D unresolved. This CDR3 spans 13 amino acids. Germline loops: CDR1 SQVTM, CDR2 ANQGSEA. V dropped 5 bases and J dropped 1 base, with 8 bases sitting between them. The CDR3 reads CSVSGWNTGELFF. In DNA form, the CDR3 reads TGCAGCGTTTCAGGTTGGAACACCGGGGAGCTGTTTTTT.

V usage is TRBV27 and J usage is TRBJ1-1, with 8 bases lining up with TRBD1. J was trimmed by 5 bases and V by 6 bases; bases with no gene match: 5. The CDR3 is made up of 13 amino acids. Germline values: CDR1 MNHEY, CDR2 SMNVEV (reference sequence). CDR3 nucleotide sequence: TGTGCCAGCAGAAGACAGGGGTGGACTGAAGCTTTCTTT. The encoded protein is CASRRQGWTEAFF.

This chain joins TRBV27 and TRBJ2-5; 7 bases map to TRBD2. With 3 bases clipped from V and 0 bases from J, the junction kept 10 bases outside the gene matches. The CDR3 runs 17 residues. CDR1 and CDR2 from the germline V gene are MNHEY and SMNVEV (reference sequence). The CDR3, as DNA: TGTGCCAGCAGTTTTCATGGGGCGGGAGCGTACCAAGAGACCCAGTACTTC. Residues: CASSFHGAGAYQETQYF.

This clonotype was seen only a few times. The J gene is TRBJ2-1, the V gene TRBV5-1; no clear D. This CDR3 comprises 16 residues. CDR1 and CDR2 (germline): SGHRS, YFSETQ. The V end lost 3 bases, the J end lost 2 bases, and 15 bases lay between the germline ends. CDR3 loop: CASSYPWLSAYNEQFF. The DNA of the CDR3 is TGCGCCAGCAGCTACCCTTGGCTCAGCGCCTACAATGAGCAGTTCTTC. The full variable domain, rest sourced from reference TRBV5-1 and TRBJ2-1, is KAGVTQTPRYLIKTRGQQVTLSCSPISGHRSVSWYQQTPGQGLQFLFEYFSETQRNKGNFPGRFSGRQFSNSRSEMNVSTLELGDSALYLCASSYPWLSAYNEQFFGPGTRLTVL.

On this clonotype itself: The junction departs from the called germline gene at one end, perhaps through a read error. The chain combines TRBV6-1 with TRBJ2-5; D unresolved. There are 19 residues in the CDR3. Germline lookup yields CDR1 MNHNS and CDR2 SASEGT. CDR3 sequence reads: CDSSRWGTNSRSPLETQYF. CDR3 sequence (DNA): TGTGACAGCAGTCGATGGGGAACAAATAGCCGGAGTCCACTGGAGACCCAGTACTTC.

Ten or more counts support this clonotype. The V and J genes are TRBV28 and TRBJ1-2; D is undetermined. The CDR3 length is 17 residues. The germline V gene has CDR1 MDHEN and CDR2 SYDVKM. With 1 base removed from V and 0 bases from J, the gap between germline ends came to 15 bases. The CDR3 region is CASSLYPAWASNYGYTF. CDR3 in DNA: TGTGCCAGCAGTTTATACCCGGCCTGGGCGTCTAACTATGGCTACACCTTC.

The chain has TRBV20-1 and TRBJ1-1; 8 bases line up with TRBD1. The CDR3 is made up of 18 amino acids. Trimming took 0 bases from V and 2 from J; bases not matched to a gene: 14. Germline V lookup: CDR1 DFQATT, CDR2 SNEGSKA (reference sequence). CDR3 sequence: CSARDSFMRGTGNTEAFF. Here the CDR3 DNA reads TGCAGTGCTAGAGATAGTTTCATGCGGGGGACAGGAAACACTGAAGCTTTCTTT.

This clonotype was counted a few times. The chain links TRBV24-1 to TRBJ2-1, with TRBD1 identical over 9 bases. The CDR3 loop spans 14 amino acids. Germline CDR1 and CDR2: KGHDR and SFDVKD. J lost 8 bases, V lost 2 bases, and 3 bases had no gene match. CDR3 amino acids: CATSDSWTGDEQFF. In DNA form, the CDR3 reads TGTGCCACCAGTGATTCTTGGACAGGGGATGAGCAGTTCTTC.

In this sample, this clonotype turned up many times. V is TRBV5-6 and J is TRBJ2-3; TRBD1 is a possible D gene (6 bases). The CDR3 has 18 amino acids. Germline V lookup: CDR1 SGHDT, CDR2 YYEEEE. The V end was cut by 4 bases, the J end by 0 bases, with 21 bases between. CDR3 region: CASSPPGHGRPSTDTQYF. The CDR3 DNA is TGTGCCAGCAGCCCTCCGGGACACGGACGTCCTAGCACAGATACGCAGTATTTT.

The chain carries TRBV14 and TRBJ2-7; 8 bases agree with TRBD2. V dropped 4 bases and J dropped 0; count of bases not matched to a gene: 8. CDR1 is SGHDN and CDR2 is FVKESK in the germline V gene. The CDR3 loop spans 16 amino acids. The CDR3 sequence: CASSPYGRGSSYEQYF. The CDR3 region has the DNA TGTGCCAGCAGCCCCTACGGGAGGGGGAGCTCCTACGAGCAGTACTTC.

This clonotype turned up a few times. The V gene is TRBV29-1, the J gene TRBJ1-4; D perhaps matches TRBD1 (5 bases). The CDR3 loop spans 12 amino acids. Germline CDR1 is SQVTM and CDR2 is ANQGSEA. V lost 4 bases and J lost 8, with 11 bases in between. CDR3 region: CSVATVREKLFF. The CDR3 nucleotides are TGCAGCGTTGCGACAGTACGGGAAAAACTGTTTTTT.